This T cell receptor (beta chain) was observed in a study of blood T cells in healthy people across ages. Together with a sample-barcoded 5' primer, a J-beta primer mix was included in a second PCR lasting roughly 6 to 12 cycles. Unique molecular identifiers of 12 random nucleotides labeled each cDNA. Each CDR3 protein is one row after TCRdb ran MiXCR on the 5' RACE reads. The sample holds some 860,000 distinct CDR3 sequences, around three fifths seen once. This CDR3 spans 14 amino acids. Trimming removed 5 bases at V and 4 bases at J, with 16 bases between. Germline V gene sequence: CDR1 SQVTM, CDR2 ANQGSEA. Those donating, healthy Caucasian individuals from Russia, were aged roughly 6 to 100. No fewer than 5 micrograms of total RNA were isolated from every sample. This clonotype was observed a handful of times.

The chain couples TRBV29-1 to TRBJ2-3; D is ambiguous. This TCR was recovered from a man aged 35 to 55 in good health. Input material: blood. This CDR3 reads CSVFYQAYPDTQYF. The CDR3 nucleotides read TGCAGCGTTTTTTACCAGGCGTATCCAGATACGCAGTATTTT.